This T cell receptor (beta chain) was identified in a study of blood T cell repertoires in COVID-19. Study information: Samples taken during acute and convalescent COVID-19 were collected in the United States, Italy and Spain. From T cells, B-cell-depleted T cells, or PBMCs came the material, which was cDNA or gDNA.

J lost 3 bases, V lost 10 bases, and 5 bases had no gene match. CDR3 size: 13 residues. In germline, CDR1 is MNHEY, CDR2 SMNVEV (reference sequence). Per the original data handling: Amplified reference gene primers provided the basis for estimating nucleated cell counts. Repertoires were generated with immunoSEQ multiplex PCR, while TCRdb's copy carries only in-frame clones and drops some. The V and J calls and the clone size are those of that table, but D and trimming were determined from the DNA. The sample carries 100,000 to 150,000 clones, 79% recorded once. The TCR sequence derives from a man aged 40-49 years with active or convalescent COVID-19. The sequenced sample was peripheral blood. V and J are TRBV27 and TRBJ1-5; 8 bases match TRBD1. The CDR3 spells CATRTGNNQPQHF. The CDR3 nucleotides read TGTGCCACGCGGACAGGGAACAATCAGCCCCAGCATTTT.